Sequencing of this T cell receptor (beta chain) was carried out in a study of patients and donors after allogeneic stem cell transplantation. TCRdb redid the calling of the RT-PCR reads with MiXCR, one entry per CDR3 protein. In the table there are 150,000 to 200,000 distinct CDR3 sequences, over 25% of which are singletons. The CDR3 length is 15 residues. Trimming removed 1 base from V and 5 bases from J; junction bases left unmatched: 3. Germline CDR1 is LNHNV and CDR2 is YYDKDF (reference sequence). The V gene is TRBV15, the J gene TRBJ2-7, with 12 positions matching TRBD1. The TCR originated in a human donor who was either an allogeneic HSCT recipient or a stem cell or donor lymphocyte infusion donor (not recorded which). It is not recorded whose cells these are; they may come from a transplant donor. Material for sequencing was blood, either unsorted or a sorted T cell fraction (not recorded which). Here the CDR3 DNA reads TGTGCCACCAGCAGAGTTGGGACAGGGGGCGACGAGCAGTACTTC. It translates to CATSRVGTGGDEQYF. Full variable domain (rest looked up from reference TRBV15 and TRBJ2-7): DAMVIQNPRYQVTQFGKPVTLSCSQTLNHNVMYWYQQKSSQAPKLLFHYYDKDFNNEADTPDNFQSRRPNTSFCFLDIRSPGLGDTAMYLCATSRVGTGGDEQYFGPGTRLTVT.